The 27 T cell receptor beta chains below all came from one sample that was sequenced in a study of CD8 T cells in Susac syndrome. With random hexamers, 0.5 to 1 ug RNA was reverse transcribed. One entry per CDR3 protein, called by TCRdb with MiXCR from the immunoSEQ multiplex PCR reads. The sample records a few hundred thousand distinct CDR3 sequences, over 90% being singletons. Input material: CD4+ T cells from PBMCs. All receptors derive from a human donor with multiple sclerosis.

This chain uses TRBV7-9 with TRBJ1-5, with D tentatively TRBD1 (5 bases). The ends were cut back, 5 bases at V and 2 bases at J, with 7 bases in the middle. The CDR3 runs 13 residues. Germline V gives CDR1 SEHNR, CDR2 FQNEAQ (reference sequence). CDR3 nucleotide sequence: TGTGCCAGCAGCACCAGGGGCAATCAGCCCCAGCATTTT. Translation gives CASSTRGNQPQHF.

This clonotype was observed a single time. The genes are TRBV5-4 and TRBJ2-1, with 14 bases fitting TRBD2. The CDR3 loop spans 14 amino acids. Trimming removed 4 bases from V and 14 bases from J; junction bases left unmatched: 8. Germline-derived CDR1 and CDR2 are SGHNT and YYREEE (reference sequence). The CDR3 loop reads CASSPGLAGGAEFF. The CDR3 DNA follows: TGTGCCAGCAGCCCAGGACTAGCGGGGGGCGCGGAGTTCTTC. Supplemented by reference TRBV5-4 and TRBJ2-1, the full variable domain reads ETGVTQSPTHLIKTRGQQVTLRCSSQSGHNTVSWYQQALGQGPQFIFQYYREEENGRGNFPPRFSGLQFPNYSSELNVNALELDDSALYLCASSPGLAGGAEFFGPGTRLTVL.

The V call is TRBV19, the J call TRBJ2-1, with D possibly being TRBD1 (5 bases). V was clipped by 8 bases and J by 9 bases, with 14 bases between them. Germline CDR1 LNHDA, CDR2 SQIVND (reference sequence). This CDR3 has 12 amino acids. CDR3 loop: CASGTGYSEQFF. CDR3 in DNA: TGTGCCAGTGGAACAGGCTATTCTGAGCAGTTCTTC.

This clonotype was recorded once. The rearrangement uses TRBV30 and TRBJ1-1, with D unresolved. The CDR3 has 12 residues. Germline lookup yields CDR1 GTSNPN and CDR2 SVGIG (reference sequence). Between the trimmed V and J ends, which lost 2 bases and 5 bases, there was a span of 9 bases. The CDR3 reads CAWSRERTEAFF. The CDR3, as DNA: TGTGCCTGGAGTCGTGAGAGGACTGAAGCTTTCTTT.

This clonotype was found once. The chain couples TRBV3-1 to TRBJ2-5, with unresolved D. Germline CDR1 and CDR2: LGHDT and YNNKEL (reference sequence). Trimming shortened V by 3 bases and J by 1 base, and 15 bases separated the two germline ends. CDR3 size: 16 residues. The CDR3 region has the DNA TGTGCCAGCAGCCAGTGGGTAAGAGAATCCCAAGAGACCCAGTACTTC. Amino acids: CASSQWVRESQETQYF.

This CDR3 is CASSPGKGTDTQYF. In DNA form, the CDR3 reads TGTGCCAGCAGCCCGGGAAAGGGCACAGATACGCAGTATTTT. This sequence joins TRBV13 and TRBJ2-3; TRBD2 might be the D (5 bases). The CDR3 consists of 14 residues. The germline V gene encodes CDR1 PRHDT and CDR2 FYEKMQ (reference sequence). Between the trimmed V and J ends, which lost 5 bases and 1 base, there was a span of 10 bases.

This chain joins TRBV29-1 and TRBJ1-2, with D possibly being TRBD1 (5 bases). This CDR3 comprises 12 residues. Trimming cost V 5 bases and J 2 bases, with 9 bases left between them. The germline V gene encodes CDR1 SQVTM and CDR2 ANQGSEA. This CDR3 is CSVPEGNYGYTF. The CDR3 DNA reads TGCAGCGTTCCGGAGGGGAACTATGGCTACACCTTC.

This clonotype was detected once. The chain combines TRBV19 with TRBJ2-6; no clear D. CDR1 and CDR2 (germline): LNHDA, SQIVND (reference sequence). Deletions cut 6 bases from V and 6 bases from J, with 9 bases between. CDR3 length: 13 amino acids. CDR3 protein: CASSDNLANVLTF. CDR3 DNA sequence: TGTGCCAGTAGCGATAACTTGGCCAACGTCCTGACTTTC. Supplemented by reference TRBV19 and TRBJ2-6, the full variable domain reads DGGITQSPKYLFRKEGQNVTLSCEQNLNHDAMYWYRQDPGQGLRLIYYSQIVNDFQKGDIAEGYSVSREKKESFPLTVTSAQKNPTAFYLCASSDNLANVLTFGAGSRLTVL.

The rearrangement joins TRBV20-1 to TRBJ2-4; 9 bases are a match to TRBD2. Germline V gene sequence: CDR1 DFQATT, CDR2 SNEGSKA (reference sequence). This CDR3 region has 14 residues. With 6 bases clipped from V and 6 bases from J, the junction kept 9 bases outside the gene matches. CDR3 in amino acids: CSANLAGVVNIQYF. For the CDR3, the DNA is TGCAGTGCCAACTTAGCGGGGGTGGTAAACATTCAGTACTTC.

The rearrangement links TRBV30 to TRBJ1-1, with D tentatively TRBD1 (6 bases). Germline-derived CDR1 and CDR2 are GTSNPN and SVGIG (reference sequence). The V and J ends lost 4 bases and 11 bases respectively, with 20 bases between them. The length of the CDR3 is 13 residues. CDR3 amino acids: CAWNPGDLGWAFF. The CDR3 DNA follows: TGTGCCTGGAACCCAGGGGACCTAGGCTGGGCTTTCTTT.

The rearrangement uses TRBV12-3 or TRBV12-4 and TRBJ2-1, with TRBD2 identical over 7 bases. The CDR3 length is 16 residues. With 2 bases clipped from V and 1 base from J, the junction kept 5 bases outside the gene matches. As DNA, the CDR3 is TGTGCCAGCAGTTTAACTGGAGCGGGGTCCTACAATGAGCAGTTCTTC. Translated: CASSLTGAGSYNEQFF.

The CDR3 DNA follows: TGTGCCAGCAAAGCCACAGATACGCAGTATTTT. Translated: CASKATDTQYF. The chain joins TRBV6-2 or TRBV6-3 to TRBJ2-3; D gene uncertain. Between the trimmed V and J ends, which lost 7 bases and 2 bases, there was a span of 4 bases. CDR1 and CDR2 from the germline V gene are MNHEY and SVGEGT. The length of the CDR3 is 11 residues.

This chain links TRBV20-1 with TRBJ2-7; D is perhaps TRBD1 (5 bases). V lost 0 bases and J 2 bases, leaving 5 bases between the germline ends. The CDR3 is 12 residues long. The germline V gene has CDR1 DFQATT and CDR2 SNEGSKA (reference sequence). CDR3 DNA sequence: TGCAGTGCTAGAGACAGGGCCTACGAGCAGTACGTC. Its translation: CSARDRAYEQYV.

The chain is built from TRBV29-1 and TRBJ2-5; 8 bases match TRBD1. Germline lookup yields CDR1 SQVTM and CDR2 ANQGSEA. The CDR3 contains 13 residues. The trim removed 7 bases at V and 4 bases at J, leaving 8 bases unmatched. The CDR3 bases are TGCAGCGCAGGACAGGGTGGGGGAGAGACCCAGTACTTC. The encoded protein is CSAGQGGGETQYF.

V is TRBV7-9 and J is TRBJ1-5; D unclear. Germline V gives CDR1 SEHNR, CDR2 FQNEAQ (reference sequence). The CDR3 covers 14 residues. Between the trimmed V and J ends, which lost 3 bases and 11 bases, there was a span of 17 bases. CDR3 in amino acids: CASSFEDVSAAQHF. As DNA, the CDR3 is TGTGCCAGCAGCTTCGAGGATGTGTCTGCGGCCCAGCATTTT.

The CDR3 loop is CSVGGKTGNTEAFF. CDR3 nucleotides: TGCAGCGTTGGTGGGAAGACGGGGAACACTGAAGCTTTCTTT. The chain is built from TRBV29-1 and TRBJ1-1; D call uncertain. Germline V lookup: CDR1 SQVTM, CDR2 ANQGSEA. This CDR3 is built from 14 residues. V was clipped by 4 bases and J by 1 base, with 13 bases between them.

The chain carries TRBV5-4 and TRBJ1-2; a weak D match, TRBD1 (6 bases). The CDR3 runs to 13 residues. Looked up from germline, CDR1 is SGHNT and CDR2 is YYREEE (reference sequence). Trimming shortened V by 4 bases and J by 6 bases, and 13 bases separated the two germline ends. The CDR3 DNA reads TGTGCCAGCAGCCCCTGGGAGGGGGATGGCTACACCTTC. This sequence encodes CASSPWEGDGYTF.

Here the CDR3 DNA reads TGCAGTGCTAGAGGGGACACCCAGAACACTGAAGCTTTCTTT. Protein sequence: CSARGDTQNTEAFF. The V gene is TRBV20-1, the J gene TRBJ1-1; a weak D match, TRBD1 (6 bases). CDR1 is DFQATT, CDR2 SNEGSKA, per germline (reference sequence). V dropped 1 base and J dropped 1 base, with 10 bases sitting between them. The CDR3 sequence is 14 residues long.

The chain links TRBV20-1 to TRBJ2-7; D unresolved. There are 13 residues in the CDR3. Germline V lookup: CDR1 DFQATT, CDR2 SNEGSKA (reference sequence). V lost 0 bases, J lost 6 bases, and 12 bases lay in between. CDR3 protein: CSARDAGSGEQYF. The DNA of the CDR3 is TGCAGTGCTAGAGACGCAGGATCAGGCGAGCAGTACTTC.

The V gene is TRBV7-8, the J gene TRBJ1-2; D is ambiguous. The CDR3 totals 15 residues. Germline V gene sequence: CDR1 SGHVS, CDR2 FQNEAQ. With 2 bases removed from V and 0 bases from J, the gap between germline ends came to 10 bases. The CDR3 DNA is TGTGCCAGCAGCTTAATCGATCAAGCTAACTATGGCTACACCTTC. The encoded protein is CASSLIDQANYGYTF.

CDR3 sequence (DNA): TGTGCCAGCAGTACGGACGGGACTAACGCAGATACGCAGTATTTT. This encodes CASSTDGTNADTQYF. The genes are TRBV12-3 or TRBV12-4 and TRBJ2-3, with TRBD2 matching 7 bases. V lost 5 bases to trimming and J lost 4 bases; unmatched junction nucleotides: 9. This CDR3 has 15 amino acids.

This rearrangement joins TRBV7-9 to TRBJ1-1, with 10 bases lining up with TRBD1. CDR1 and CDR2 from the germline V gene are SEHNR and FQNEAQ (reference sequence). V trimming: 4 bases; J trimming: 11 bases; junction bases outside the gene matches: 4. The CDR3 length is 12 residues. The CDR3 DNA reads TGTGCCAGCAGCTCGATGGACAGGGGGGCTTTCTTT. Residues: CASSSMDRGAFF. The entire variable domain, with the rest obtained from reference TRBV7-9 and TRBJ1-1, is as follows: DTGVSQNPRHKITKRGQNVTFRCDPISEHNRLYWYRQTLGQGPEFLTYFQNEAQLEKSRLLSDRFSAERPKGSFSTLEIQRTEQGDSAMYLCASSSMDRGAFFGQGTRLTVV.

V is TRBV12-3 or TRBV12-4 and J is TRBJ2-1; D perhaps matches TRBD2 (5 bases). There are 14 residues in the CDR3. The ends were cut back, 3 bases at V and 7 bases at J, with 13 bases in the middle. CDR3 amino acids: CASSLVSRGNEQFF. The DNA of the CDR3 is TGTGCCAGCAGTTTGGTTAGCCGGGGAAATGAGCAGTTCTTC.

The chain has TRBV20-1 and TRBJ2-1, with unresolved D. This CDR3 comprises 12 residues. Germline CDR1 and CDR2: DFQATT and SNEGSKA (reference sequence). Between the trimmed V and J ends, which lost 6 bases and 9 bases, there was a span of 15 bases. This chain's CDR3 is CSAVRVVPEQFF. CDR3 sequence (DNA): TGCAGTGCGGTTAGGGTGGTCCCTGAGCAGTTCTTC.

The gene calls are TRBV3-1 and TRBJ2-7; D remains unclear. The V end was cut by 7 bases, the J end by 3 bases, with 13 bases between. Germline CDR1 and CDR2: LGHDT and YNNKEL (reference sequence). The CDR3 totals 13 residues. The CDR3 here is CASIDDLHYEQYF. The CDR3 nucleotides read TGTGCCAGCATCGATGACCTGCACTACGAGCAGTACTTC.

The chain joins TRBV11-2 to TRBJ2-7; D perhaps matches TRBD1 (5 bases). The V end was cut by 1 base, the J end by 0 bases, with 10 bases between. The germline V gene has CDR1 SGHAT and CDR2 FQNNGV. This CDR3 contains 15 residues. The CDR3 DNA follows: TGTGCCAGCAGCTTAGGGGGCCAACTCTCCTACGAGCAGTACGTC. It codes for CASSLGGQLSYEQYV.

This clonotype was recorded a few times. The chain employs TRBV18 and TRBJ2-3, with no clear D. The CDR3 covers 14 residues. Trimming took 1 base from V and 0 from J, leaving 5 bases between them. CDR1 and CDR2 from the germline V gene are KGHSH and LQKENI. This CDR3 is CASSPLSSTDTQYF. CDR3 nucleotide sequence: TGTGCCAGCTCACCACTCAGTAGCACAGATACGCAGTATTTT.